The 24 T cell receptor beta chains presented below share a single source sample, sequenced in a study of vaccination and CD4 T cells after COVID-19. These receptors have no known antigen. Sample treatment: roughly ten-day PBMC culture with coronavirus spike peptide pools or control peptides (ViraFEST assay). Cultured CD4+ T-cell DNA underwent Oncomine TCR Beta short-read sequencing. TCRdb re-called the PCR reads with MiXCR, one entry per CDR3 protein. Among under 20,000 distinct CDR3 sequences listed, 55% were seen once. The sample comprised CD4+ T cells from blood, cultured in vitro. The receptors were gathered from a human donor who had recovered from COVID-19.

Only a few counts were recorded for this clonotype. The gene calls are TRBV2 and TRBJ2-2, with 8 bases lining up with TRBD2. V trimming: 8 bases; J trimming: 5 bases; junction bases outside the gene matches: 4. Germline loops: CDR1 SNHLY, CDR2 FYNNEI. CDR3 length: 13 amino acids. The CDR3 spells CASLPGGTGELFF. CDR3 coding DNA: TGTGCCAGCCTCCCGGGGGGGACCGGGGAGCTGTTTTTT.

The chain employs TRBV2 and TRBJ1-3; D unclear. Germline V lookup: CDR1 SNHLY, CDR2 FYNNEI. The CDR3 is 15 amino acids. The V and J ends lost 7 bases and 0 bases respectively, with 13 bases between them. This CDR3 reads CASTRRSHSGNTIYF. The DNA for the CDR3 is TGTGCCAGCACCAGACGGAGTCACTCTGGAAACACCATATATTTT.

V gene TRBV5-1 combines with J gene TRBJ1-1; D is uncertain. V lost 5 bases and J lost 1, with 9 bases in between. Germline values: CDR1 SGHRS, CDR2 YFSETQ. The CDR3 sequence is 13 residues long. CDR3 DNA: TGCGCCAGCAGGACACTCCGGAACACTGAAGCTTTCTTT. Translated: CASRTLRNTEAFF.

By share of the sample, this clonotype is medium-sized (0.01 to 0.1%). This rearrangement joins TRBV10-3 to TRBJ1-5; D ambiguous. Germline V gene lookup returns CDR1 ENHRY and CDR2 SYGVKD. Trimming shortened V by 0 bases and J by 7 bases, and 7 bases separated the two germline ends. The CDR3 length is 13 residues. The CDR3 region is CAISESHEQPQHF. The CDR3 nucleotides are TGTGCCATCAGTGAGTCGCATGAGCAGCCCCAGCATTTT.

In DNA form, the CDR3 reads TGCAGTGCTAGAGGGCTAGCGGTTACCTCCTACAATGAGCAGTTCTTC. Translating gives CSARGLAVTSYNEQFF. The rearrangement uses TRBV20-1 and TRBJ2-1; 7 bases fit TRBD2. The CDR3 length is 16 residues. The V gene's germline CDR1 is DFQATT and CDR2 SNEGSKA (reference sequence). V shed 1 base, J shed 0 bases, and the junction held 6 bases outside the gene matches.

The table lists this clonotype with a few counts. The chain is built from TRBV20-1 and TRBJ1-3; D not resolved. Germline lookup yields CDR1 DFQATT and CDR2 SNEGSKA (reference sequence). V lost 3 bases and J lost 7, with 16 bases in between. The CDR3 extends over 14 amino acids. The CDR3 region has the DNA TGCAGTGCTAGTGGTGGGTCTTTGGGGAACACCATATATTTT. Translated, it gives CSASGGSLGNTIYF.

This clonotype appeared a few times. The chain is built from TRBV6-1 and TRBJ1-5; TRBD1 is a possible D gene (5 bases). V lost 5 bases and J 4 bases, leaving 18 bases between the germline ends. This CDR3 is built from 16 residues. CDR1 MNHNS and CDR2 SASEGT come from the germline V gene. CDR3 protein: CASSRETGGNNQPQHF. CDR3 coding DNA: TGTGCCAGCAGTCGGGAGACTGGGGGTAATAATCAGCCCCAGCATTTT.

Concerning this clonotype itself: An end of the junction differs from the germline gene, which may be a read error. The chain is built from TRBV6-5 and TRBJ1-2; D gene ambiguous. The CDR3 is made up of 13 amino acids. The V gene's germline CDR1 is MNHEY and CDR2 SVGAGI. CDR3 protein: CASSYTGIDGYAF. The CDR3 coding sequence is TGTGCCAGCAGTTACACCGGGATCGATGGCTACGCCTTC.

The gene calls are TRBV19 and TRBJ1-5; D is ambiguous. The germline V and J ends were trimmed by 10 bases and 4 bases, with 20 bases remaining between them. Germline lookup yields CDR1 LNHDA and CDR2 SQIVND (reference sequence). CDR3 length: 15 amino acids. The CDR3 is CATTPRTEANQPQHF. The CDR3 region has the DNA TGTGCCACTACCCCTAGGACGGAGGCTAATCAGCCCCAGCATTTT.

There are a few counts of this clonotype. This chain links TRBV24-1 with TRBJ1-2; the D is unclear. Trimming took 4 bases from V and 4 from J, leaving 9 bases between them. The CDR3 is made up of 13 amino acids. Germline values: CDR1 KGHDR, CDR2 SFDVKD. The CDR3: CATSDGPPYGYTF. The CDR3 nucleotides read TGTGCCACCAGTGACGGTCCTCCCTATGGCTACACCTTC.

This clonotype was seen only a few times. This chain joins TRBV10-3 and TRBJ1-3; D is unclear. V was pared by 7 bases and J by 4 bases, with 11 bases between. The CDR3 is made up of 13 amino acids. Germline-derived CDR1 and CDR2 are ENHRY and SYGVKD. The CDR3 region has the DNA TGTGCCATCACAAACGAGCAAGGAAACACCATATATTTT. This codes for CAITNEQGNTIYF.

The CDR3 protein is CSARTGQETQYF. The CDR3 bases are TGCAGTGCGAGGACAGGGCAAGAGACCCAGTACTTC. The chain combines TRBV20-1 with TRBJ2-5, with TRBD1 matching over 8 bases. Germline-derived CDR1 and CDR2 are DFQATT and SNEGSKA (reference sequence). Unmatched junction bases numbered 2, after V lost 6 bases and J lost 2 bases. This CDR3 comprises 12 residues.

The gene calls are TRBV6-1 and TRBJ1-5; TRBD1 matches at 7 bases. The CDR3 consists of 13 residues. Losses at the gene ends were 3 bases for V and 6 bases for J; bases not matched to a gene: 2. Per germline, CDR1 MNHNS and CDR2 SASEGT. The CDR3 DNA reads TGTGCCAGCAGTGACAGGGGGGTTCAGCCCCAGCATTTT. It is translated as CASSDRGVQPQHF.

The V call is TRBV20-1, the J call TRBJ1-5; D not certain. Germline V gene lookup returns CDR1 DFQATT and CDR2 SNEGSKA (reference sequence). This CDR3 comprises 11 residues. Trimming pared 3 bases from V and 3 bases from J, leaving 3 bases between. The CDR3 spells CSASPNQPQHF. The CDR3 nucleotides read TGCAGTGCTAGCCCCAATCAGCCCCAGCATTTT.

CDR3 nucleotides: TGTGCCAGCAGTGGTCAACAGGGAGGTCGGTACGAGCAGTACTTC. Translated, it gives CASSGQQGGRYEQYF. The rearrangement joins TRBV6-1 to TRBJ2-7; D possibly uses TRBD1 or TRBD2 (6 bases each). Per germline, CDR1 MNHNS and CDR2 SASEGT. The CDR3 is 15 residues long. The ends were cut back, 4 bases at V and 4 bases at J, with 17 bases in the middle.

The chain couples TRBV6-2 or TRBV6-3 to TRBJ2-2; no clear D gene. V lost 5 bases and J 5 bases, leaving 15 bases between the germline ends. This CDR3 comprises 15 residues. The germline V gene has CDR1 MNHEY and CDR2 SVGEGT. The CDR3 loop reads CASSRGLLPTGELFF. The CDR3, as DNA: TGTGCCAGCAGTCGAGGTCTACTTCCGACCGGGGAGCTGTTTTTT.

As regards this clonotype: It is unclear where the CDR3 begins or ends on the DNA, so no DNA is shown, and the CDR3 is as TCRdb lists it. The chain combines TRBV6-5 with TRBJ2-2. Germline CDR1 MNHEY, CDR2 SVGAGI. The CDR3 sequence runs 12 residues, both termini included. The CDR3 is CASSSSAGELFF.

The chain uses TRBV6-5 and TRBJ2-3, with 8 bases matching TRBD2. The trim removed 4 bases at V and 2 bases at J, leaving 8 bases unmatched. This CDR3 is built from 16 residues. The germline V gene encodes CDR1 MNHEY and CDR2 SVGAGI. The CDR3 spells CASSSSLAGLTDTQYF. The CDR3 DNA follows: TGTGCCAGCAGTTCAAGCCTAGCGGGTCTCACAGATACGCAGTATTTT.

This clonotype has just a few counts. The rearrangement links TRBV30 to TRBJ2-5; 8 nucleotides agree with TRBD2. The V gene end was trimmed by 4 bases and the J gene end by 5 bases; junction bases not matched to a gene: 6. Germline CDR1 is GTSNPN and CDR2 is SVGIG (reference sequence). There are 13 residues in the CDR3. This CDR3 reads CAWTSLAGETQYF. CDR3 bases: TGTGCCTGGACGTCGCTAGCGGGCGAGACCCAGTACTTC.

The sample holds a few counts of this clonotype. A junction end diverges from the germline sequence, so it may reflect a read error. V usage is TRBV7-8 and J usage is TRBJ1-5; perhaps TRBD1 as D (6 bases). Germline V gene data show CDR1 as SGHVS and CDR2 as FQNEAQ. There are 15 residues in the CDR3. In DNA, the CDR3 is TGTGCCAGCAGCTTAGGGGTGACAGGCAATCGGCCCCAGCATTTT. It encodes CASSLGVTGNRPQHF.

This clonotype was seen a handful of times. J is TRBJ1-1 and V is TRBV12-3 or TRBV12-4; maybe TRBD1 (5 bases). Trimming left V 3 bases short and J 1 base short, with 9 bases between. The CDR3 runs 14 residues. This CDR3 reads CASSFTGANTEAFF. CDR3 coding DNA: TGTGCCAGCAGTTTCACCGGGGCGAACACTGAAGCTTTCTTT.

The rearrangement uses TRBV25-1 and TRBJ1-4, with D unclear. This CDR3 spans 14 amino acids. Trimming shortened V by 0 bases and J by 5 bases, and 7 bases separated the two germline ends. Germline CDR1 and CDR2: MGHDK and SYGVNS. The CDR3 DNA sequence: TGTGCCAGCAGTGAATATCGGGGAAATGAAAAACTGTTTTTT. Translation gives CASSEYRGNEKLFF.

The chain links TRBV10-1 to TRBJ2-5, with 10 bases fitting TRBD2. V shed 0 bases and J 2 bases; nucleotides not matched to a gene: 12. CDR1 and CDR2 from the germline V gene are WNHNN and SYGVQD (reference sequence). The CDR3 contains 19 residues. CDR3 amino acids: CASSESSLAGGLGQETQYF. In DNA form, the CDR3 reads TGCGCCAGCAGTGAGTCTTCTTTAGCGGGAGGCCTGGGACAAGAGACCCAGTACTTC.

The V call is TRBV12-3 or TRBV12-4, the J call TRBJ2-7; D call uncertain. CDR3 length: 11 residues. V shed 1 base and J shed 3 bases, with 1 base lying between them. The DNA for the CDR3 is TGTGCCAGCAGTTTAGGCTACGAGCAGTACTTC. Protein product: CASSLGYEQYF.